Sequencing of this T cell receptor beta chain was carried out in a study of T-cell reconstitution after alpha-beta-depleted transplantation in children. Overall study results and limits: T cells produced anew were the main source of T-cell counts and diversity one year after transplant. Expanded clones from the graft, numbering several hundred, reportedly supplied alpha-beta T cells about two months after transplant. High day-60 TCRbeta diversity in some patients came from surviving recipient T cells and thymic progenitors.

This clonotype occurred many times. What it binds is unknown. Looked up from germline, CDR1 is MNHEY and CDR2 is SVGAGI. With V trimmed by 0 bases and J by 3 bases, 3 bases remained unmatched. The CDR3 consists of 17 residues. Researchers prepared the TCRbeta library using unique molecular identifiers, the study reports. One entry per CDR3 protein, called by TCRdb with MiXCR from the PCR reads. Of about 300,000 distinct CDR3 sequences in the sample, around 10% were seen once. The TCR was taken from a boy under three years old with acute myeloid leukemia, due to receive a stem cell transplant. The source material was PBMCs, sampled before TCRalphabeta/CD19-depleted stem cell transplant. The chain has TRBV6-5 and TRBJ2-1; 12 nucleotides match TRBD2. The CDR3 protein is CASSYSRTSGIYNEQFF. CDR3 bases: TGTGCCAGCAGTTACTCCCGGACTAGCGGGATCTACAATGAGCAGTTCTTC.